The entry that follows covers one TCR beta chain sequence. The CDR3 consists of 14 residues. The V gene lost 6 bases and the J gene lost 1 base, with 10 bases spanning the gap. Germline lookup yields CDR1 SNHLY and CDR2 FYNNEI. Clones were read by immunoSEQ multiplex PCR, and TCRdb kept only the in-frame ones, dropping some. The sample has over 150,000 clones, around 90% seen once. This record belongs to a study of control samples from healthy donors and cancer patients. The V gene is TRBV2, the J gene TRBJ1-3; TRBD1 is a possible D gene (5 bases). Specimen: blood. The TCR comes from a woman between 40 and 55 years old in good health. The DNA for the CDR3 is TGTGCCAGCAGGGGACTGATTTCTGGAAACACCATATATTTT. This codes for CASRGLISGNTIYF.